Below, 8 T cell receptor beta chains from the same sample are listed, as sequenced in a study of blood T cell repertoires in COVID-19. Here immunoSEQ multiplex PCR was the method, and the copy in TCRdb shows in-frame clones only, minus some. This sample has 200,000 or so clones; 79% occur once, and the top ten carry 15% to 20%. The source material was peripheral blood. These receptor sequences come from a man in his sixties with active or convalescent COVID-19.

The gene calls are TRBV5-1 and TRBJ2-5; TRBD1 might be the D (7 bases). Trimming left V 0 bases short and J 9 bases short, with 12 bases between. CDR1 and CDR2 (germline): SGHRS, YFSETQ. The CDR3 consists of 13 residues. CDR3 in amino acids: CASSLDTRGAQYF. The CDR3 coding sequence is TGCGCCAGCAGCTTGGATACCAGGGGGGCCCAGTACTTC. The full variable domain, in which reference TRBV5-1 and TRBJ2-5 provide the parts outside the CDR3, is KAGVTQTPRYLIKTRGQQVTLSCSPISGHRSVSWYQQTPGQGLQFLFEYFSETQRNKGNFPGRFSGRQFSNSRSEMNVSTLELGDSALYLCASSLDTRGAQYFGPGTRLLVL.

This chain links TRBV14 with TRBJ2-7; 10 bases map to TRBD2. CDR3 length equals 15 residues. Germline lookup yields CDR1 SGHDN and CDR2 FVKESK. V trimming: 5 bases; J trimming: 1 base; junction bases outside the gene matches: 5. CDR3: CASSSSGRRSYEQYF. In DNA, the CDR3 is TGTGCCAGCAGCAGTAGCGGGAGGCGATCCTACGAGCAGTACTTC.

The J gene is TRBJ2-1, the V gene TRBV28; 11 bases fit TRBD2. Germline trimming cut 1 base from V and 5 bases from J; bases unmatched to any gene: 1. This CDR3 has 15 amino acids. Germline V gene lookup returns CDR1 MDHEN and CDR2 SYDVKM. CDR3 coding DNA: TGTGCCAGCAGTTTATTACTAGCGGGGGACAATGAGCAGTTCTTC. Encoded protein: CASSLLLAGDNEQFF.

The gene calls are TRBV5-4 and TRBJ2-3; TRBD2 aligns across 11 bases. Germline values: CDR1 SGHNT, CDR2 YYREEE (reference sequence). V shed 4 bases, J shed 4 bases, and the junction held 5 bases outside the gene matches. The CDR3 spans 15 residues. In DNA, the CDR3 is TGTGCCAGCAGCGCGGGGACTAGCGGCTCAGATACGCAGTATTTT. Protein sequence: CASSAGTSGSDTQYF.

The gene calls are TRBV7-9 and TRBJ2-7, with D possibly TRBD2 on 5 matching bases. V lost 11 bases and J 7 bases, leaving 18 bases between the germline ends. The CDR3 has 12 amino acids. Germline CDR1 is SEHNR and CDR2 is FQNEAQ (reference sequence). CDR3 in amino acids: CASSEDFLEQYF. The CDR3 DNA reads as TGTGCCTCGAGCGAGGACTTTTTAGAGCAGTACTTC. Variable domain in full (rest from reference TRBV7-9 and TRBJ2-7): DTGVSQNPRHKITKRGQNVTFRCDPISEHNRLYWYRQTLGQGPEFLTYFQNEAQLEKSRLLSDRFSAERPKGSFSTLEIQRTEQGDSAMYLCASSEDFLEQYFGPGTRLTVT.

The chain couples TRBV19 to TRBJ1-5; 9 nucleotides match TRBD1. The CDR3 covers 14 residues. From germline, CDR1 is LNHDA and CDR2 SQIVND (reference sequence). V lost 7 bases and J lost 6; bases outside the gene matches: 7. The chain's CDR3 is CASTGTGTIQPQHF. CDR3 sequence (DNA): TGTGCCAGTACGGGGACAGGGACTATTCAGCCCCAGCATTTT. Complete variable domain (other parts from reference TRBV19 and TRBJ1-5): DGGITQSPKYLFRKEGQNVTLSCEQNLNHDAMYWYRQDPGQGLRLIYYSQIVNDFQKGDIAEGYSVSREKKESFPLTVTSAQKNPTAFYLCASTGTGTIQPQHFGDGTRLSIL.

The chain employs TRBV5-5 and TRBJ2-2; D call uncertain. V lost 1 base, J lost 2 bases, and 6 bases lay in between. The germline CDR1 and CDR2 sequences are SGHKS and YYEKEE (reference sequence). CDR3 size: 14 residues. The CDR3 region is CASSLIGNTGELFF. As DNA, the CDR3 is TGTGCCAGCAGCTTGATCGGTAACACCGGGGAGCTGTTTTTT.

This clone appeared many times. J is TRBJ1-3 and V is TRBV9; D remains ambiguous. Germline CDR1 is SGDLS and CDR2 is YYNGEE. The CDR3 consists of 15 residues. Deletions cut 0 bases from V and 0 bases from J, with 7 bases between. As DNA, the CDR3 is TGTGCCAGCAGCGTAGCTGTATTCTCTGGAAACACCATATATTTT. Translating gives CASSVAVFSGNTIYF.